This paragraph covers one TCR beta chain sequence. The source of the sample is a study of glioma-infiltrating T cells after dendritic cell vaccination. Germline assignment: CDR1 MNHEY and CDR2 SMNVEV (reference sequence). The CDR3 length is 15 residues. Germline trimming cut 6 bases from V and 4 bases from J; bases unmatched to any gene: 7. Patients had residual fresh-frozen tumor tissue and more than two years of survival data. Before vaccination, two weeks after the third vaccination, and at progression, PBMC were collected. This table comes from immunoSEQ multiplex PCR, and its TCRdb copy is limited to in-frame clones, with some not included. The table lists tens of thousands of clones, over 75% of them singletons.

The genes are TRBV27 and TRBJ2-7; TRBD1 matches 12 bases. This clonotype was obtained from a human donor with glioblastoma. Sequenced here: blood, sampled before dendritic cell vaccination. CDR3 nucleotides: TGTGCCAGCAGCTACCGGGACAGGGGGCTTTACGAGCAGTACTTC. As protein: CASSYRDRGLYEQYF.